The clone carrying this T cell receptor (beta chain) was picked up a small number of times. Its antigen remains unknown. Six healthy women, forming three identical twin pairs, donated samples. This sample stems from a study of identical twins' blood T cells. Germline V lookup: CDR1 MNHNY, CDR2 SVGAGI (reference sequence). The V and J ends lost 2 bases and 0 bases, in that order; junction bases with no gene match: 9. The CDR3 spans 19 residues. Each TCR cDNA library carried sample-specific barcodes on both ends. MiXCR, applied by TCRdb to the 5' RACE reads, yields one record per CDR3 protein. Of 350,000 to 450,000 distinct CDR3 sequences detected, under 30% appear once; the ten largest clones hold about 6%. Study-wide results and limits: Mainly, cloneset size products determined shared clonotypes, twins included.

Sequences were obtained from PBMCs. The source of this sequence is a woman between 18 and 49 years old in good health. This chain joins TRBV6-6 and TRBJ2-3, with TRBD2 matching over 12 bases. CDR3 sequence (DNA): TGTGCCAGCAGTTACCCCTATTCTAGCGGGGGGGTGAGCACAGATACGCAGTATTTT. Amino acids: CASSYPYSSGGVSTDTQYF.